A selection of T cell receptor beta chains follows, all from one sample in a study of T cell responses to AZD1222 COVID-19 vaccine. Some clones are missing from TCRdb's copy, which holds only in-frame ones; the method was immunoSEQ multiplex PCR. The table has roughly 100,000 clones, approximately 89% seen once. The starting material was peripheral blood, obtained on day 0 of AZD1222 vaccination. These receptors were taken from an adult in good health. CDR3s include the opening cysteine and the closing phenylalanine or tryptophan. The size entry is marked missing in some rows and otherwise reads once, few, many or a size class.

V	J	size	CDR3
TRBV11-3	TRBJ2-7	-	CASSSGGSSYEQYF
TRBV5-6	TRBJ1-1	-	CASSRDRGLGEAFF
TRBV7-9	TRBJ2-2	once	CASRSTGELFF
TRBV23-1	TRBJ1-5	once	CASSRSHVVGVNQPQHF
TRBV19	TRBJ2-2	-	CASRRTWTITGELFF
TRBV19	TRBJ2-5	-	CASSWTQQETQYF
TRBV5-1	TRBJ2-3	-	CASSLAQSTDTQYF
TRBV9	TRBJ1-1	-	CASSVTQGDTEAFF
TRBV5-5	TRBJ1-4	-	CASSMDRQILNEKLFF
TRBV6-5	TRBJ1-2	once	CASSYSKLGVYGYTF
TRBV2	TRBJ2-3	-	CASSEEWGGQVDTQYF
TRBV19	TRBJ2-7	-	CASSPGQGMYEQYF
TRBV27	TRBJ2-7	-	CASSSTTGSSYEQYF
TRBV2	TRBJ1-3	-	CASAGDPGTRGNTIYF
TRBV5-5	TRBJ1-1	-	CASSLGTGGNTEAFF
TRBV29-1	TRBJ1-3	-	CSAGTSGNTIYF
TRBV18	TRBJ1-2	-	CASSPGLGATF
TRBV21-1	TRBJ1-2	few	CASRSPSGTGGASDYGYTF
TRBV7-2	TRBJ2-3	-	CASSLIAGGLPDTQYF
TRBV5-1	TRBJ2-3	few	CASSLVASGTDTQYF
TRBV6-5	TRBJ2-1	-	CASSNGGGPLNEQFF
TRBV18	TRBJ1-1	-	CASSPPAKTEAFF
TRBV28	TRBJ1-1	-	CASSNTGTGNTEAFF
TRBV7-2	TRBJ2-2	-	CASSFFGRGELFF
TRBV10-1	TRBJ1-1	-	CASSESVLAEAFF